A single sample gave rise to the 20 T cell receptor beta chains below, sequenced in a study of response to subunit inactivated influenza vaccine. TCRdb redid the calling of the RT-PCR reads with MiXCR, one entry per CDR3 protein. This table has hundreds of thousands of distinct CDR3 sequences, 14% appearing once. The source was PBMCs from blood, collected 14 to 15 days before vaccination. These receptors were obtained from a man aged 50 to 60 who received an inactivated influenza vaccine.

Only a few counts were recorded for this clonotype. The V gene is TRBV10-3, the J gene TRBJ2-2; 8 positions agree with TRBD1. In germline, CDR1 is ENHRY, CDR2 SYGVKD. V was pared by 2 bases and J by 5 bases, with 4 bases of the junction left unmatched. The CDR3 loop spans 15 amino acids. CDR3 DNA sequence: TGTGCCATCAGTGAGCGGACAGGGCCGACCGGGGAGCTGTTTTTT. This sequence encodes CAISERTGPTGELFF.

The rearrangement links TRBV7-6 to TRBJ2-3; D might be TRBD2 (6 bases). Trimming took 5 bases from V and 1 from J, leaving 13 bases between them. The CDR3 extends over 15 amino acids. From germline, CDR1 is SGHVS and CDR2 FNYEAQ. CDR3: CASSGSGVRTDTQYF. The CDR3 nucleotides read TGTGCCAGCAGCGGGTCGGGGGTCCGCACAGATACGCAGTATTTT.

The chain uses TRBV20-1 and TRBJ2-7; 10 bases match TRBD1. The germline gives CDR1 DFQATT, CDR2 SNEGSKA (reference sequence). Unmatched junction bases numbered 4, after V lost 5 bases and J lost 6 bases. The CDR3 has 12 residues. DNA of the CDR3: TGCAGTGCTGGACAGGGGGTGGGCGAGCAGTACTTC. It yields the protein CSAGQGVGEQYF.

Only a few counts were recorded for this clonotype. The chain recombines TRBV20-1 with TRBJ2-7; D not resolved. V gave up 0 bases and J gave up 4 bases, with 10 bases separating them. The CDR3 runs to 13 residues. The germline gives CDR1 DFQATT, CDR2 SNEGSKA (reference sequence). CDR3 sequence reads: CSARDLREYEQYF. In DNA, the CDR3 is TGCAGTGCTAGAGATCTGAGAGAATACGAGCAGTACTTC.

Ten or more counts support this clonotype. The chain has TRBV5-1 and TRBJ1-1; TRBD1 agrees at 7 bases. This CDR3 region has 12 residues. CDR1 is SGHRS, CDR2 YFSETQ, per germline. V shed 4 bases, J shed 8 bases, and the junction held 5 bases outside the gene matches. The CDR3 sequence is CASSPGGGEAFF. CDR3 nucleotides: TGCGCCAGCAGCCCCGGAGGGGGCGAAGCTTTCTTT.

This clonotype has more than one count but fewer than ten. The chain joins TRBV20-1 to TRBJ1-1, with a weak D call TRBD1 (6 bases). Trimming cost V 2 bases and J 4 bases, with 14 bases left between them. Germline V gives CDR1 DFQATT, CDR2 SNEGSKA (reference sequence). This CDR3 region has 14 residues. The CDR3 region has the DNA TGCAGTGCTAGAAGACAGGTACGGGCCACTGAAGCTTTCTTT. The encoded protein is CSARRQVRATEAFF.

DNA for the CDR3: TGTGCCTGTCAAAGTAGCATTCTGGGTCAGCCCCAGCATTTT. Amino acids: CACQSSILGQPQHF. J is TRBJ1-5 and V is TRBV30, with no clear D. Germline CDR1 GTSNPN, CDR2 SVGIG (reference sequence). The CDR3 sequence is 14 residues long. Trimming removed 6 bases from V and 6 bases from J, with 18 bases in between.

This chain joins TRBV12-3 or TRBV12-4 and TRBJ2-3; 9 nucleotides align to TRBD2. This CDR3 comprises 15 residues. Trimming removed 2 bases from V and 5 bases from J; junction bases left unmatched: 5. CDR3 amino acids: CASSLMRGGRDTQYF. The CDR3 bases are TGTGCCAGCAGTTTAATGCGGGGGGGCCGAGATACGCAGTATTTT.

This clonotype has a handful of counts. The rearrangement links TRBV20-1 to TRBJ2-5, with 8 bases lining up with TRBD2. Germline V gene lookup returns CDR1 DFQATT and CDR2 SNEGSKA (reference sequence). V dropped 6 bases and J dropped 0; count of bases not matched to a gene: 3. The length of the CDR3 is 13 residues. The DNA for the CDR3 is TGCAGTGCCAGACTAGCGAACCAAGAGACCCAGTACTTC. It encodes CSARLANQETQYF.

Only a few counts were recorded for this clonotype. The genes are TRBV5-1 and TRBJ2-3; TRBD2 aligns across 10 bases. V dropped 0 bases and J dropped 0; count of bases not matched to a gene: 7. The germline gives CDR1 SGHRS, CDR2 YFSETQ. CDR3 length: 18 amino acids. CDR3 residues: CASSLAPGLAWSTDTQYF. The CDR3 nucleotides are TGCGCCAGCAGCTTGGCCCCGGGACTAGCGTGGAGCACAGATACGCAGTATTTT. The variable domain in full, with the rest retrieved from reference TRBV5-1 and TRBJ2-3, is KAGVTQTPRYLIKTRGQQVTLSCSPISGHRSVSWYQQTPGQGLQFLFEYFSETQRNKGNFPGRFSGRQFSNSRSEMNVSTLELGDSALYLCASSLAPGLAWSTDTQYFGPGTRLTVL.

This clonotype showed up just a few times. The gene calls are TRBV6-1 and TRBJ2-3, with D perhaps being TRBD1 or TRBD2 (5 bases each). This CDR3 region has 15 residues. Germline CDR1 MNHNS, CDR2 SASEGT. Trimming cost V 6 bases and J 4 bases, with 17 bases left between them. CDR3 amino acids: CASSHRSRGADTQYF. The DNA of the CDR3 is TGTGCCAGCAGCCACCGAAGTCGAGGGGCAGATACGCAGTATTTT.

The chain carries TRBV20-1 and TRBJ2-1, with D possibly matching TRBD1 (6 bases). Trimming took 3 bases from V and 5 from J, leaving 11 bases between them. Per the germline V gene, CDR1 is DFQATT and CDR2 is SNEGSKA (reference sequence). The CDR3 sequence is 13 residues long. CDR3 DNA sequence: TGCAGTGCTAGCCAGGGGCTCAACAATGAGCAGTTCTTC. Translation: CSASQGLNNEQFF.

The table lists this clonotype with a few counts. This chain joins TRBV15 and TRBJ1-5; D call uncertain. V was clipped by 6 bases and J by 0 bases, with 9 bases between them. The CDR3 length is 14 residues. The germline V gene has CDR1 LNHNV and CDR2 YYDKDF (reference sequence). DNA of the CDR3: TGTGCCACCAGTTTTGCGGATAGCAATCAGCCCCAGCATTTT. As protein: CATSFADSNQPQHF.

The J gene is TRBJ2-5, the V gene TRBV20-1; tentatively, D is TRBD1 (6 bases). Germline values: CDR1 DFQATT, CDR2 SNEGSKA (reference sequence). The V end was cut by 6 bases, the J end by 3 bases, with 14 bases between. The CDR3 has 13 residues. CDR3 loop: CSAPRTVKETQYF. The CDR3 nucleotides are TGCAGTGCCCCTAGGACAGTCAAAGAGACCCAGTACTTC.

This clonotype was seen many times. This chain connects TRBV7-3 to TRBJ2-1; 8 bases are shared with TRBD1. The CDR3 is made up of 15 amino acids. Germline trimming cut 6 bases from V and 2 bases from J; bases unmatched to any gene: 6. CDR1 is SGHTA and CDR2 is FQGTGA in the germline V gene. For the CDR3, the DNA is TGTGCCAGCAGTTTAGACAGGGGCCCCTACAATGAGCAGTTCTTC. It is translated as CASSLDRGPYNEQFF.

This clonotype was counted only a few times. The CDR3 reads CASNSGRDYNEQFF. CDR3 bases: TGTGCCAGTAATAGCGGGAGGGACTACAATGAGCAGTTCTTC. This sequence joins TRBV19 and TRBJ2-1; 11 bases match TRBD2. Trimming at V came to 7 bases and at J to 3 bases, leaving 2 bases not matched to a gene. CDR1 is LNHDA and CDR2 is SQIVND in the germline V gene (reference sequence). There are 14 residues in the CDR3.

This chain's CDR3 is CASSRPGLGGYEQYF. CDR3 coding DNA: TGTGCCAGCAGCCGTCCGGGCCTTGGGGGCTACGAGCAGTACTTC. The J gene is TRBJ2-7, the V gene TRBV14; D is possibly TRBD1 or TRBD2 (5 bases each). This CDR3 region has 15 residues. V lost 4 bases, J lost 3 bases, and 16 bases lay in between. Germline V lookup: CDR1 SGHDN, CDR2 FVKESK.

In its sample, this clonotype was seen a few times. This chain joins TRBV20-1 and TRBJ2-5; TRBD2 aligns across 13 bases. V shed 5 bases, J shed 2 bases, and the junction held 8 bases outside the gene matches. The germline CDR1 and CDR2 sequences are DFQATT and SNEGSKA (reference sequence). The CDR3 extends over 16 amino acids. CDR3 DNA: TGCAGTGCTGAGCCGGGACTAGCGGGAAAACAAGAGACCCAGTACTTC. Amino acid sequence: CSAEPGLAGKQETQYF.

The table lists this clonotype with a few counts. J is TRBJ2-7 and V is TRBV20-1; the D call may be TRBD1 or TRBD2 (6 bases each). The CDR3 is 13 residues long. The germline gives CDR1 DFQATT, CDR2 SNEGSKA (reference sequence). V lost 2 bases to trimming and J lost 5 bases, with 13 bases between them. CDR3 nucleotides: TGCAGTGCTAGAACGGGGGCGTGGGACGAGCAGTACTTC. Its translation is CSARTGAWDEQYF.

In its sample, this clonotype was seen a few times. This chain joins TRBV7-9 and TRBJ2-7, with TRBD2 matching over 14 bases. The V gene's germline CDR1 is SEHNR and CDR2 FQNEAQ (reference sequence). The length of the CDR3 is 16 residues. V shed 5 bases, J shed 1 base, and the junction held 4 bases outside the gene matches. The CDR3 here is CASSVGLAGESYEQYF. The CDR3 DNA sequence: TGTGCCAGCAGCGTGGGACTAGCGGGAGAATCCTACGAGCAGTACTTC.